The source of this T cell receptor beta chain is a study of T-cell memory formation after mild COVID-19. Background on the study: TCR clusters largely stayed donor specific. Study-wide results and limits: Contracting clones localized mainly to CM and EM when CD4+ and mainly to EMRA when CD8+. Some responding clones appeared in pre-infection memory, suggesting cross-reactive memory joined.

The ends lost 4 bases at V and 2 bases at J; junction bases unmatched: 5. The CDR3 contains 14 residues. Germline CDR1 is SGHTA and CDR2 is FQGNSA. This clonotype has ten or more counts. Its antigen is unidentified. The authors produced TCR alpha and TCR beta cDNA libraries with sample barcodes and UMIs by 5'RACE using constant-segment primers. One entry per CDR3 protein results from TCRdb running MiXCR on the 5' RACE reads. The sample yields some 350,000 distinct CDR3 sequences, under 15% seen once. This chain joins TRBV7-2 and TRBJ2-7, with 7 bases that match TRBD2. Sequences were obtained from PBMCs or a T cell subset sorted from them (not recorded which). The sequence was obtained from a man between 18 and 29 years old who had mild COVID-19 (a few samples of this study predate the infection). Cell type and time point are not known. The chain's CDR3 is CASSYQTSTYEQYV. As DNA, the CDR3 is TGTGCCAGCAGCTACCAGACTAGCACCTACGAGCAGTACGTC.